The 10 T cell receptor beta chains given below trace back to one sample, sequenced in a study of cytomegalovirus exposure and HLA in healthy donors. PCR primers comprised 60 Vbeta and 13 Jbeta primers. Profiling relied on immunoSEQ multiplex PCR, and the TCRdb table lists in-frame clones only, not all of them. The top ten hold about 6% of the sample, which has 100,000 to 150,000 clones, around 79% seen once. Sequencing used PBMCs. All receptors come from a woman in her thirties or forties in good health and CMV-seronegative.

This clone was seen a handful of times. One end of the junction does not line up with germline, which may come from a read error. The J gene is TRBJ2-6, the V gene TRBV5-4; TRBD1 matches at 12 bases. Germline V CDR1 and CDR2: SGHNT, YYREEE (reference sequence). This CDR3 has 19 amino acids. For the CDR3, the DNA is TGTGCCAGCAGCTTTGGCCCGGGACAGGGGGCGCCCGGGGCCAACGGCCTGACTTTC. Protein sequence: CASSFGPGQGAPGANGLTF.

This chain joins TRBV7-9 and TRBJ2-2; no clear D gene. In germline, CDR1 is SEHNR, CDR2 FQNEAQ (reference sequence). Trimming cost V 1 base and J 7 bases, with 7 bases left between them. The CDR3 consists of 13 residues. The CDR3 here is CASSLVSYGELFF. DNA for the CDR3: TGTGCCAGCAGCTTAGTTTCCTACGGGGAGCTGTTTTTT.

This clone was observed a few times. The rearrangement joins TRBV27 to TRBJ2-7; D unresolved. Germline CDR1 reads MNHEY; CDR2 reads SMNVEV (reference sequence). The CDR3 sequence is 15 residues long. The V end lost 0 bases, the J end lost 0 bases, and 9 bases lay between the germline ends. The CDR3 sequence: CASSLSVGLSYEQYF. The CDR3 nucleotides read TGTGCCAGCAGTTTATCGGTGGGCCTCTCCTACGAGCAGTACTTC.

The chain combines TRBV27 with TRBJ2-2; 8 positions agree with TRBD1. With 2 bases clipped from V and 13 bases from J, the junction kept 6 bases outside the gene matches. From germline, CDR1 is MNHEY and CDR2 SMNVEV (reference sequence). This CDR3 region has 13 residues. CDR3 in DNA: TGTGCCAGCAGTTTACTCGACAGGGGACGGCTGTTTTTT. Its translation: CASSLLDRGRLFF.

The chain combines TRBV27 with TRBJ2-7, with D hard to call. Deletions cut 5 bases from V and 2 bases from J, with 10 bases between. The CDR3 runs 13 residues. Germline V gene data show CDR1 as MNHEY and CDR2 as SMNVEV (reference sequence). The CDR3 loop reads CASSLTAAYEQYF. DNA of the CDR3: TGTGCCAGCAGTCTCACAGCAGCCTACGAGCAGTACTTC.

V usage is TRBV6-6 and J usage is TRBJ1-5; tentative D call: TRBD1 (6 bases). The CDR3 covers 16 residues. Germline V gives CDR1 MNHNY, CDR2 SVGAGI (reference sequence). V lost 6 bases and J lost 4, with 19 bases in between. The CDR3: CASRAWSGGANQPQHF. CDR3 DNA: TGTGCCAGCAGGGCGTGGTCGGGGGGGGCAAATCAGCCCCAGCATTTT.

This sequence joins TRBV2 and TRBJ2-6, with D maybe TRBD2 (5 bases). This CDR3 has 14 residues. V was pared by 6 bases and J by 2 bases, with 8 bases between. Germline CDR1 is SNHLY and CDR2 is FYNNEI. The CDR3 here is CASRRVTGANVLTF. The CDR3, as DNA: TGTGCCAGCAGGAGGGTGACTGGGGCCAACGTCCTGACTTTC.

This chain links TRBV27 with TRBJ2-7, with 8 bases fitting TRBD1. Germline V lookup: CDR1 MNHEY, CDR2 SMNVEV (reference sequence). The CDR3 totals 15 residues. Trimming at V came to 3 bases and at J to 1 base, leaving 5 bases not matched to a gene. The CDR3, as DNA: TGTGCCAGCAGTTTGGACAGGGATAGGTCCTACGAGCAGTACTTC. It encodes CASSLDRDRSYEQYF.

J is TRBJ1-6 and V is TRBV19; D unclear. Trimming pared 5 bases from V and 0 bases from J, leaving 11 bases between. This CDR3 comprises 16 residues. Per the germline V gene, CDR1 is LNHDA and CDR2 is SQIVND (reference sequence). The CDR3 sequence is CASSWAASSYNSPLHF. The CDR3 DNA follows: TGTGCCAGTAGTTGGGCCGCGAGCTCCTATAATTCACCCCTCCACTTT.

CDR3 nucleotides: TGTGCCAGCAGTGACGCAGGATTTGGCTACGAGCAGTACTTC. It translates to CASSDAGFGYEQYF. This chain uses TRBV2 with TRBJ2-7; no reliable D call. V was cut by 3 bases and J by 3 bases, with 12 bases left in between. Germline values: CDR1 SNHLY, CDR2 FYNNEI. The length of the CDR3 is 14 residues.